The clone carrying this T cell receptor beta chain was observed a few times. Its antigen is not known. Someone took the PBMCs out of around 10 ml of fresh peripheral blood. The record originates from a study of Graves' ophthalmopathy and Graves' hyperthyroidism. General study results and limits: Progression of ophthalmopathy was predicted by the model with approximately 71% sensitivity and roughly 74% specificity. From stable hyperthyroidism, ophthalmopathy was separated by a 13-signature model with 87.88% sensitivity and around 80% specificity.

RNA transcripts yielded amplified TCR beta CDR3 regions. HTBI primers served in a first-round RT-PCR, which a second-round multiplex PCR followed. One entry per CDR3 protein, called by TCRdb with MiXCR from the multiplex PCR reads. The repertoire includes about 620,000 distinct CDR3 sequences, 22% of them detected once, and more than 5.5% sits in the top ten. The clonotype comes from a woman under 30 with stable Graves' hyperthyroidism. Some clones in this sample may be carry-over from other donors' samples. The sequencing input was peripheral blood.

The CDR3, as DNA: TGTGCCAGCAGCTCATTACCGAGCCCCCGTTGGGACTCCTACGAGCAGTACTTC. It translates to CASSSLPSPRWDSYEQYF. The chain combines TRBV11-2 with TRBJ2-7; D is unresolved. The V end lost 4 bases, the J end lost 0 bases, and 22 bases lay between the germline ends. Per germline, CDR1 SGHAT and CDR2 FQNNGV. This CDR3 is built from 18 residues.